The 23 T cell receptor beta chains given below trace back to one sample, sequenced in a study of T cell clusters in autoimmune cytopenias. TRB was amplified from around 250 ng of peripheral blood genomic DNA per sample. Multiplex touch-down PCR amplified TRB using TRB-A and TRB-B pools in one tube. TCRdb re-analyzed the multiplex PCR reads; it lists each CDR3 protein once, without DNA. The sample has roughly 5,000 distinct CDR3 sequences. The sequencing input was peripheral blood. The source is a human donor with an autoimmune cytopenia or autoimmune hepatitis (not recorded which).

According to its frequency, this clonotype is medium-sized. The V call is TRBV5-5, the J call TRBJ2-7. The CDR3 is 13 residues long. Germline assignment: CDR1 SGHKS and CDR2 YYEKEE (reference sequence). CDR3 protein: CASSFGPGYEQYF.

The rearrangement links TRBV12-3 or TRBV12-4 to TRBJ1-1. The CDR3 consists of 14 residues. Here the CDR3 reads CASTHWFRDTEAFF.

This clonotype is classed as medium-sized by frequency. The rearrangement joins TRBV5-5 to TRBJ2-7; TCRdb names TRBD1, which stays unverified in the absence of DNA. The CDR3 is 13 amino acids. From germline, CDR1 is SGHKS and CDR2 YYEKEE (reference sequence). The CDR3 sequence is CASSLTGDYEQYF.

The chain has TRBV6-5 and TRBJ1-1; TCRdb picks TRBD1, but there is no DNA to check that call. Germline V CDR1 and CDR2: MNHEY, SVGAGI. The CDR3 runs to 16 residues. Here the CDR3 reads CASRTTSRAINTEAFF.

The CDR3 sequence: CASSLEGGITYGYTF. The chain employs TRBV5-1 and TRBJ1-2; TCRdb outputs TRBD1, but without DNA this stays unchecked. The CDR3 contains 15 residues. Germline assignment: CDR1 SGHRS and CDR2 YFSETQ. The variable domain in full, completed from reference TRBV5-1 and TRBJ1-2, reads KAGVTQTPRYLIKTRGQQVTLSCSPISGHRSVSWYQQTPGQGLQFLFEYFSETQRNKGNFPGRFSGRQFSNSRSEMNVSTLELGDSALYLCASSLEGGITYGYTFGSGTRLTVV.

By frequency, this clonotype is medium-sized. The chain employs TRBV11-2 and TRBJ2-7; TCRdb reports TRBD2, a call that lacks DNA to check it against. CDR3 size: 15 residues. Looked up from germline, CDR1 is SGHAT and CDR2 is FQNNGV. CDR3 region: CASSFARGGRYEQYF.

Considering frequency, this clonotype is medium-sized. The CDR3 loop is CSATGGAPSYEQYF. The chain recombines TRBV20-1 with TRBJ2-7; without DNA, the TCRdb call of TRBD1 cannot be checked. Germline V gene data show CDR1 as DFQATT and CDR2 as SNEGSKA (reference sequence). There are 14 residues in the CDR3.

This clonotype is identified as medium-sized from frequency. V is TRBV27 and J is TRBJ1-2. This CDR3 spans 13 amino acids. CDR1 and CDR2 (germline): MNHEY, SMNVEV (reference sequence). CDR3: CASSHGGNYGYTF.

The chain links TRBV5-1 to TRBJ2-1. Germline V gene data show CDR1 as SGHRS and CDR2 as YFSETQ. This CDR3 comprises 13 residues. CDR3 sequence reads: CASSPKSYNEQFF.

This clonotype is labeled medium-sized based on frequency. This chain uses TRBV29-1 with TRBJ2-1; TCRdb calls TRBD1, which cannot be checked without DNA. Germline CDR1 reads SQVTM; CDR2 reads ANQGSEA. The CDR3 has 15 amino acids. The CDR3 loop reads CSVVPWTSSYNEQFF.

Frequency places this clonotype as medium-sized (0.01 to 0.1%). The chain has TRBV18 and TRBJ2-3. Germline loops: CDR1 KGHSH, CDR2 LQKENI. This CDR3 has 13 residues. This CDR3 is CASSPPSTDTQYF. Full variable domain (missing parts from reference TRBV18 and TRBJ2-3): NAGVMQNPRHLVRRRGQEARLRCSPMKGHSHVYWYRQLPEEGLKFMVYLQKENIIDESGMPKERFSAEFPKEGPSILRIQQVVRGDSAAYFCASSPPSTDTQYFGPGTRLTVL.

In terms of frequency, this clonotype is medium-sized. The chain joins TRBV6-4 to TRBJ2-1; the TCRdb D gene call, TRBD2, has no DNA to confirm it. This CDR3 spans 16 amino acids. Looked up from germline, CDR1 is MRHNA and CDR2 is SNTAGT. CDR3 sequence: CASSDKSGSGYNEQFF.

The V and J genes are TRBV7-9 and TRBJ1-4; TCRdb gives TRBD1 as the D gene, but with no DNA this cannot be confirmed. The CDR3 is 15 residues long. Germline CDR1 SEHNR, CDR2 FQNEAQ (reference sequence). CDR3 loop: CASSPQQGISEKLFF.

This clonotype is medium-sized by frequency. The chain carries TRBV19 and TRBJ2-3. Germline CDR1 reads LNHDA; CDR2 reads SQIVND (reference sequence). This CDR3 is 14 amino acids long. The CDR3 sequence: CASSIIASADTQYF. Filled out from reference TRBV19 and TRBJ2-3, the complete variable domain reads DGGITQSPKYLFRKEGQNVTLSCEQNLNHDAMYWYRQDPGQGLRLIYYSQIVNDFQKGDIAEGYSVSREKKESFPLTVTSAQKNPTAFYLCASSIIASADTQYFGPGTRLTVL.

CDR3 amino acids: CASSFRGLAGEGHEQFF. V gene TRBV27 combines with J gene TRBJ2-1; TCRdb selects TRBD2, and the lack of DNA leaves this call unchecked. Germline V CDR1 and CDR2: MNHEY, SMNVEV (reference sequence). This CDR3 region has 17 residues.

The V call is TRBV5-1, the J call TRBJ2-5. In germline, CDR1 is SGHRS, CDR2 YFSETQ. The length of the CDR3 is 13 residues. The CDR3 is CASSLDSQETQYF.

This clonotype shows up as medium-sized (0.01 to 0.1%) by frequency. V and J are TRBV27 and TRBJ1-1; TCRdb selects TRBD1, and the lack of DNA leaves this call unchecked. The germline gives CDR1 MNHEY, CDR2 SMNVEV (reference sequence). CDR3 length: 14 residues. This chain's CDR3 is CASSPGTANTEAFF.

J is TRBJ2-7 and V is TRBV5-1; TCRdb returns TRBD1, unconfirmable since there is no DNA. The germline gives CDR1 SGHRS, CDR2 YFSETQ. CDR3 length: 14 amino acids. The CDR3 loop reads CASSSGGEPYEQYF.

This clonotype is classed as medium-sized by frequency. This chain uses TRBV6-6 with TRBJ2-3. Germline-derived CDR1 and CDR2 are MNHNY and SVGAGI (reference sequence). CDR3 length: 11 residues. The CDR3 loop is CASSRLDTQYF.

This clonotype ranks as medium-sized in terms of frequency. This sequence joins TRBV12-3 or TRBV12-4 and TRBJ2-3. The CDR3 runs to 16 residues. CDR3 sequence: CASSFRVVTSTDTQYF.

By frequency, this clonotype registers medium-sized. The chain uses TRBV6-5 and TRBJ2-7. Looked up from germline, CDR1 is MNHEY and CDR2 is SVGAGI. CDR3 length: 13 residues. The CDR3 loop reads CASSEDRSYEQYF.

The chain has TRBV18 and TRBJ2-7. Per the germline V gene, CDR1 is KGHSH and CDR2 is LQKENI. The CDR3 sequence is 13 residues long. The CDR3 reads CASSRVENYEQYF.

The chain employs TRBV7-2 and TRBJ2-7; absent DNA, TCRdb's TRBD1 call cannot be checked. The CDR3 runs 14 residues. Germline V lookup: CDR1 SGHTA, CDR2 FQGNSA. The CDR3 sequence: CASSLSPVNYEQYF.